This T cell receptor (beta chain) was obtained from a study of cytomegalovirus exposure and HLA in healthy donors. Study-wide findings and caveats: Among immune exposure information, only CMV serostatus was available.

On this clone: Its antigen is undetermined.

The PCR made use of 60 Vbeta and 13 Jbeta primers. Sequenced by immunoSEQ multiplex PCR; TCRdb stores in-frame clones only, minus some. The sample carries 250,000 to 350,000 clones, approximately 90% recorded once. Sequenced material: PBMCs. The clonotype was recovered from a man aged 40-49 years in good health and CMV-seropositive.

The CDR3 region is CASGGASPRGQPQHF. CDR3 DNA sequence: TGTGCCAGCGGAGGGGCCTCACCGAGGGGACAGCCCCAGCATTTT. The J gene is TRBJ1-5, the V gene TRBV28; D is possibly TRBD1 (5 bases). This CDR3 is built from 15 residues. The germline V and J ends were trimmed by 8 bases and 7 bases, with 21 bases remaining between them. CDR1 and CDR2 from the germline V gene are MDHEN and SYDVKM.